Below are 11 T cell receptor beta chains sequenced from a single sample in a study of cytomegalovirus exposure and HLA in healthy donors. The PCR used 60 Vbeta and 13 Jbeta primers. The repertoire was sequenced with immunoSEQ multiplex PCR; TCRdb's copy has only in-frame clones and lacks some. The sample yields over 100,000 clones, 78% seen once. Sequencing input: PBMCs. Receptor source: a female donor in good health and CMV-seronegative.

The rearrangement uses TRBV7-9 and TRBJ1-1, with 8 positions matching TRBD1. Looked up from germline, CDR1 is SEHNR and CDR2 is FQNEAQ (reference sequence). The CDR3 has 15 residues. CDR3 in DNA: TGTGCTAGCCTAGGAGACAGGGGATTGAACACTGAAGCTTTCTTT. This encodes CASLGDRGLNTEAFF.

This clone was seen a few times. The chain is built from TRBV2 and TRBJ2-3, with 10 bases lining up with TRBD1. CDR1 and CDR2 (germline): SNHLY, FYNNEI. The CDR3 extends over 15 amino acids. Trimming removed 4 bases from V and 6 bases from J; junction bases left unmatched: 7. CDR3 sequence (DNA): TGTGCCAGCAGTGGACAGGGGGCGCCGGATGATACGCAGTATTTT. It is translated as CASSGQGAPDDTQYF.

The chain couples TRBV5-4 to TRBJ1-4, with 11 bases identical to TRBD1. Per the germline V gene, CDR1 is SGHNT and CDR2 is YYREEE (reference sequence). This CDR3 has 16 amino acids. V lost 4 bases, J lost 3 bases, and 5 bases stayed unmatched. The CDR3 region has the DNA TGTGCCAGCAGCCGTGGACAGGGGGCGCCTAATGAAAAACTGTTTTTT. It translates to CASSRGQGAPNEKLFF.

The V and J genes are TRBV7-2 and TRBJ2-1, with TRBD2 identical over 15 bases. The CDR3 is 19 amino acids. The V segment lost 6 bases and the J segment 5 bases; nucleotides outside the gene matches: 14. CDR1 and CDR2 from the germline V gene are SGHTA and FQGNSA. The CDR3 loop reads CASSTEYGLAGGPDNEQFF. Here the CDR3 DNA reads TGTGCCAGCAGTACAGAATACGGACTAGCGGGAGGGCCAGACAATGAGCAGTTCTTC.

This clone was detected only a few times. The V gene is TRBV2, the J gene TRBJ1-5; D might be TRBD1 (5 bases). Germline V gene lookup returns CDR1 SNHLY and CDR2 FYNNEI. Trimming left V 5 bases short and J 7 bases short, with 15 bases between. CDR3 length: 14 amino acids. The CDR3 DNA is TGTGCCAGCAGTACGACAGAGATCAGCCAGCCCCAGCATTTT. It translates to CASSTTEISQPQHF.

The chain uses TRBV5-1 and TRBJ2-7, with TRBD1 matching 8 bases. The CDR3 is 15 amino acids. V shed 4 bases, J shed 0 bases, and the junction held 6 bases outside the gene matches. Germline-derived CDR1 and CDR2 are SGHRS and YFSETQ. In DNA form, the CDR3 reads TGCGCCAGCAGCGTAGGGACAGGCTACTCCTACGAGCAGTACTTC. It codes for CASSVGTGYSYEQYF.

The rearrangement uses TRBV18 and TRBJ2-5; D is undetermined. V was clipped by 3 bases and J by 3 bases, with 8 bases between them. The CDR3 runs 13 residues. In germline, CDR1 is KGHSH, CDR2 LQKENI. The DNA of the CDR3 is TGTGCCAGCTCACCCGACAACGAAGAGACCCAGTACTTC. Translated: CASSPDNEETQYF.

The chain has TRBV6-5 and TRBJ1-6, with D hard to call. The germline V gene encodes CDR1 MNHEY and CDR2 SVGAGI. The V and J ends lost 6 bases and 10 bases respectively, with 16 bases between them. The CDR3 extends over 14 amino acids. CDR3 sequence reads: CASSRRRIGSPLHF. Written as DNA, the CDR3 is TGTGCCAGCAGCCGACGGAGGATTGGATCACCCCTCCACTTT.

This chain uses TRBV18 with TRBJ2-4; TRBD2 matches at 10 bases. This CDR3 contains 20 residues. V lost 6 bases to trimming and J lost 1 base; unmatched junction nucleotides: 18. CDR1 is KGHSH and CDR2 is LQKENI in the germline V gene. The CDR3 is CASSFQVSSGSNWAKNIQYF. CDR3 DNA sequence: TGTGCCAGCTCGTTCCAGGTTTCTAGCGGGAGTAATTGGGCCAAAAACATTCAGTACTTC. The full variable domain, with the rest looked up from reference TRBV18 and TRBJ2-4, is NAGVMQNPRHLVRRRGQEARLRCSPMKGHSHVYWYRQLPEEGLKFMVYLQKENIIDESGMPKERFSAEFPKEGPSILRIQQVVRGDSAAYFCASSFQVSSGSNWAKNIQYFGAGTRLSVL.

The rearrangement uses TRBV7-2 and TRBJ2-1, with D unclear. The germline V gene encodes CDR1 SGHTA and CDR2 FQGNSA. The CDR3 is made up of 15 amino acids. The germline V and J ends were trimmed by 1 base and 3 bases, with 10 bases remaining between them. For the CDR3, the DNA is TGTGCCAGCAGCTTAGTGCGGCAGCTCTACAATGAGCAGTTCTTC. Translating gives CASSLVRQLYNEQFF.

The V and J genes are TRBV5-1 and TRBJ1-1; 11 bases are shared with TRBD1. Germline CDR1 SGHRS, CDR2 YFSETQ. The V segment lost 1 base and the J segment 5 bases; nucleotides outside the gene matches: 4. This CDR3 contains 15 residues. CDR3 coding DNA: TGCGCCAGCAGCTTGAGGACAGGGGGCGGAACTGAAGCTTTCTTT. Its translation: CASSLRTGGGTEAFF.